This T cell receptor (beta chain) was identified during a study of T-cell memory formation after mild COVID-19. This clonotype was seen a few times. Antigen unknown. Study results and caveats: Some clones that responded turned up in pre-infection memory, which suggests that cross-reactive memory joined in.

V lost 8 bases and J lost 4; bases outside the gene matches: 5. This CDR3 spans 12 amino acids. CDR1 SGHRS and CDR2 YFSETQ come from the germline V gene. TCRdb fed the 5' RACE reads into MiXCR, producing one record per CDR3 protein. There are 400,000 to 500,000 distinct CDR3 sequences in the sample; about 20% occur only once, and 7.5% to 9.5% lies in the top ten. The receptor's source is an adult woman who had mild COVID-19 (a few samples of this study predate the infection). Cell type and time point are not known. The gene calls are TRBV5-1 and TRBJ1-2; 7 bases agree with TRBD1. Sequencing input: PBMCs or a T cell subset sorted from them (not recorded which). This chain's CDR3 is CASRDSLYGYTF. The DNA for the CDR3 is TGCGCCAGTCGGGACAGCCTCTATGGCTACACCTTC.